A selection of T cell receptor beta chains follows, all from one sample in a study of blood T cell repertoires in COVID-19. Generated by immunoSEQ multiplex PCR, the TCRdb table keeps only in-frame clones and is missing some. The table records fewer than 85,000 clones, about nine tenths of them present only once. Source material: peripheral blood. Receptor source: a woman between 45 and 65 years old in a cohort sampled during active COVID-19. The CDR3 runs from the conserved cysteine through the conserved F or W. Each record gives: V gene, J gene, D gene, clone size, CDR3 protein, CDR3 DNA. D genes are given only for firm matches. Not all rows give a size; the values are once, few, many and, for expanded clones, a class.

V: TRBV30; J: TRBJ2-7; D: TRBD2; size: .; CDR3: CAWTYAGSSGSYEQYF; DNA: TGTGCCTGGACCTACGCCGGGAGTAGCGGGAGCTACGAGCAGTACTTC
V: TRBV18; J: TRBJ2-5; D: TRBD2; size: .; CDR3: CASSRGRISGREETQYF; DNA: TGTGCCAGCTCCCGCGGGAGGATTAGCGGGAGAGAAGAGACCCAGTACTTC
V: TRBV5-1; J: TRBJ1-2; D: .; size: .; CDR3: CASSLDGELYYGYTF; DNA: TGCGCCAGCAGCTTGGACGGGGAACTCTACTATGGCTACACCTTC
V: TRBV19; J: TRBJ1-2; D: .; size: once; CDR3: CASSPTVGYGYTF; DNA: TGTGCCAGTAGCCCGACAGTCGGCTATGGCTACACCTTC
V: TRBV5-1; J: TRBJ2-1; D: .; size: .; CDR3: CASSLGPEYNEQFF; DNA: TGCGCCAGCAGCTTGGGCCCAGAATACAATGAGCAGTTCTTC
V: TRBV9; J: TRBJ2-3; D: .; size: once; CDR3: CASSQAGSTDTQYF; DNA: TGTGCCAGCAGCCAAGCAGGGAGCACAGATACGCAGTATTTT
V: TRBV5-1; J: TRBJ1-1; D: TRBD1; size: .; CDR3: CASSGGQGGNTEAFF; DNA: TGCGCCAGCAGCGGGGGACAGGGTGGGAACACTGAAGCTTTCTTT
V: TRBV28; J: TRBJ1-4; D: TRBD1; size: .; CDR3: CASSAQGAGEKLFF; DNA: TGTGCCAGCAGCGCCCAGGGGGCAGGAGAAAAACTGTTTTTT
V: TRBV6-5; J: TRBJ2-3; D: TRBD1; size: .; CDR3: CASSEDRLNTDTQYF; DNA: TGTGCCAGCAGCGAGGACAGGCTTAACACAGATACGCAGTATTTT
V: TRBV19; J: TRBJ1-1; D: TRBD1; size: .; CDR3: CATRPGTVNTEAFF; DNA: TGTGCCACAAGGCCGGGGACAGTGAACACTGAAGCTTTCTTT
V: TRBV30; J: TRBJ1-5; D: .; size: .; CDR3: CAWSSGSGVKPQHF; DNA: TGTGCCTGGAGTTCGGGTTCAGGGGTAAAGCCCCAGCATTTT
V: TRBV2; J: TRBJ1-5; D: .; size: few; CDR3: CASSQGRDQPQHF; DNA: TGTGCCAGCAGCCAGGGGAGGGATCAGCCCCAGCATTTT
V: TRBV7-9; J: TRBJ2-7; D: .; size: once; CDR3: CASSLEVATQGEQYF; DNA: TGTGCCAGCAGCTTAGAGGTAGCCACCCAGGGTGAGCAGTACTTC
V: TRBV3-1/TRBV3-2; J: TRBJ1-1; D: TRBD1; size: .; CDR3: CASSQGGTGRTEAFF; DNA: TGTGCCAGCAGCCAAGGGGGGACAGGGCGCACTGAAGCTTTCTTT
V: TRBV7-2; J: TRBJ1-2; D: TRBD1; size: .; CDR3: CASSPQHDRASNDGYTF; DNA: TGTGCCAGCAGCCCCCAGCACGACAGGGCGTCGAACGATGGCTACACCTTC
V: TRBV6-6; J: TRBJ1-5; D: .; size: .; CDR3: CASSYDRVTSNQPQHF; DNA: TGTGCCAGCAGTTATGACAGAGTAACTAGCAATCAGCCCCAGCATTTT
V: TRBV10-3; J: TRBJ2-5; D: TRBD1; size: .; CDR3: CAIRGQGGETQYF; DNA: TGTGCCATCAGGGGACAGGGGGGAGAGACCCAGTACTTC
V: TRBV28; J: TRBJ1-5; D: TRBD1; size: .; CDR3: CASSLRQGLNQPQHF; DNA: TGTGCCAGCAGTTTACGACAGGGACTCAATCAGCCCCAGCATTTT
V: TRBV14; J: TRBJ2-5; D: .; size: .; CDR3: CASSQEAGPGETQYF; DNA: TGTGCCAGCAGCCAAGAAGCAGGGCCCGGAGAGACCCAGTACTTC
V: TRBV7-9; J: TRBJ1-6; D: TRBD1; size: .; CDR3: CASSFDRDSAQTLHF; DNA: TGTGCCAGCAGCTTTGACCGGGACAGTGCCCAAACCCTCCACTTT
V: TRBV5-1; J: TRBJ1-1; D: .; size: .; CDR3: CASSLPGQNTEAFF; DNA: TGCGCCAGCAGCTTGCCGGGACAGAACACTGAAGCTTTCTTT
V: TRBV7-9; J: TRBJ2-1; D: TRBD2; size: few; CDR3: CASSTTSGAYNEQFF; DNA: TGTGCCAGCAGCACGACTAGCGGGGCCTACAATGAGCAGTTCTTC
V: TRBV13; J: TRBJ1-2; D: .; size: .; CDR3: CASSLGADDYGYTF; DNA: TGTGCCAGCAGCTTAGGGGCAGATGACTATGGCTACACCTTC
V: TRBV5-1; J: TRBJ2-6; D: TRBD1; size: .; CDR3: CASSLDPGQGVTGANVLTF; DNA: TGCGCCAGCAGCTTGGATCCGGGACAGGGGGTGACCGGGGCCAACGTCCTGACTTTC
V: TRBV19; J: TRBJ2-5; D: TRBD2; size: few; CDR3: CASRTSGQETQYF; DNA: TGTGCCAGCCGAACTAGCGGGCAAGAGACCCAGTACTTC
V: TRBV4-1; J: TRBJ2-7; D: TRBD1; size: .; CDR3: CASSHRTGNYEQYF; DNA: TGCGCCAGCAGCCACCGGACAGGAAACTACGAGCAGTACTTC
V: TRBV6-6; J: TRBJ1-1; D: TRBD1; size: .; CDR3: CASSYSTGGMNTEAFF; DNA: TGTGCCAGCAGTTACTCGACAGGGGGAATGAACACTGAAGCTTTCTTT
V: TRBV11-3; J: TRBJ2-5; D: TRBD1; size: .; CDR3: CASSSRTGGKETQYF; DNA: TGTGCCAGCAGCTCCAGGACAGGGGGCAAGGAGACCCAGTACTTC
V: TRBV29-1; J: TRBJ2-7; D: .; size: .; CDR3: CSVEEFDEQYF; DNA: TGCAGCGTTGAGGAGTTCGACGAGCAGTACTTC
V: TRBV20-1; J: TRBJ2-7; D: TRBD2; size: .; CDR3: CSASSASGYSYEQYF; DNA: TGCAGTGCTAGTTCGGCTAGCGGTTACTCCTACGAGCAGTACTTC
V: TRBV28; J: TRBJ1-2; D: TRBD1; size: .; CDR3: CASSWGGQGKGYTF; DNA: TGTGCCAGCAGTTGGGGGGGACAGGGGAAAGGCTACACCTTC
V: TRBV14; J: TRBJ2-5; D: .; size: .; CDR3: CASSQVGGLQETQYF; DNA: TGTGCCAGCAGCCAAGTAGGAGGACTCCAAGAGACCCAGTACTTC
V: TRBV14; J: TRBJ2-3; D: TRBD2; size: .; CDR3: CASSPGGAGGDTQYF; DNA: TGTGCCAGCAGCCCCGGGGGAGCGGGAGGAGATACGCAGTATTTT
V: TRBV5-3; J: TRBJ1-5; D: .; size: .; CDR3: CAPARRPQHF; DNA: TGTGCCCCGGCGAGGAGGCCCCAGCATTTT
V: TRBV10-1; J: TRBJ2-1; D: .; size: .; CDR3: CASSESPRNEQFF; DNA: TGCGCCAGCAGTGAATCCCCTCGGAATGAGCAGTTCTTC
V: TRBV19; J: TRBJ1-1; D: TRBD1; size: .; CDR3: CASTPGTANTEAFF; DNA: TGTGCCAGTACCCCCGGGACAGCCAACACTGAAGCTTTCTTT
V: TRBV28; J: TRBJ2-7; D: TRBD2; size: .; CDR3: CASGGTSGIPYEQYF; DNA: TGTGCCAGCGGAGGGACTAGCGGGATTCCCTACGAGCAGTACTTC
V: TRBV7-2; J: TRBJ1-2; D: TRBD1; size: .; CDR3: CASSPGQGEDSYGYTF; DNA: TGTGCCAGCAGCCCCGGACAGGGGGAAGATAGCTATGGCTACACCTTC
V: TRBV5-6; J: TRBJ2-7; D: .; size: .; CDR3: CASSLSGGVAFWEQYF; DNA: TGTGCCAGCAGCTTGTCGGGGGGCGTCGCCTTCTGGGAGCAGTACTTC
V: TRBV9; J: TRBJ2-1; D: TRBD2; size: .; CDR3: CASSVTAGLAGAEQFF; DNA: TGTGCCAGCAGCGTGACAGCGGGACTAGCGGGAGCAGAGCAGTTCTTC
V: TRBV5-4; J: TRBJ2-3; D: TRBD2; size: .; CDR3: CASSFGGGSTDTQYF; DNA: TGTGCCAGCAGCTTCGGCGGCGGGAGTACAGATACGCAGTATTTT
V: TRBV5-1; J: TRBJ2-7; D: .; size: .; CDR3: CASSSGGGAKEYF; DNA: TGCGCCAGCAGCTCGGGAGGGGGCGCCAAGGAGTACTTC
V: TRBV30; J: TRBJ1-1; D: .; size: .; CDR3: CASATGLPEAFF; DNA: TGTGCCTCCGCCACAGGGCTACCTGAAGCTTTCTTT
V: TRBV18; J: TRBJ1-4; D: TRBD1; size: .; CDR3: CASSPGTGLANEKLFF; DNA: TGTGCCAGCTCACCAGGGACAGGACTGGCTAATGAAAAACTGTTTTTT
V: TRBV5-1; J: TRBJ2-4; D: .; size: .; CDR3: CASSMAVNHVDIQYF; DNA: TGCGCCAGCAGCATGGCGGTCAATCACGTGGACATTCAGTACTTC